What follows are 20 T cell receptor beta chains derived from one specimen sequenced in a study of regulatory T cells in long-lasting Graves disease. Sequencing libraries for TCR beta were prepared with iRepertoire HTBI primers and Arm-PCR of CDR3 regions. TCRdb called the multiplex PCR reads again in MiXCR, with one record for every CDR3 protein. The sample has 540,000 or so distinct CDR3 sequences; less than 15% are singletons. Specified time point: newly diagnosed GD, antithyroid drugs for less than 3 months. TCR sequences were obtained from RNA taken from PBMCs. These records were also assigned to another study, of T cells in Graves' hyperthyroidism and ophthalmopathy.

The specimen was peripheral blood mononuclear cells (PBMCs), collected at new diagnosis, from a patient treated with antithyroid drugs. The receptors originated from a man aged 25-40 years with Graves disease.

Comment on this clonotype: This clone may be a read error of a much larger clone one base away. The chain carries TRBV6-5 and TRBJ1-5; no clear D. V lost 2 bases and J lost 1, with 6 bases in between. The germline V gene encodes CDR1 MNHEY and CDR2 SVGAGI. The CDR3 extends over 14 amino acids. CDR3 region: CASSYPYSNQPQHF. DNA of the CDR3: TGTGCCAGCAGTTACCCGTACAGCAATCAGCCCCAGCATTTT.

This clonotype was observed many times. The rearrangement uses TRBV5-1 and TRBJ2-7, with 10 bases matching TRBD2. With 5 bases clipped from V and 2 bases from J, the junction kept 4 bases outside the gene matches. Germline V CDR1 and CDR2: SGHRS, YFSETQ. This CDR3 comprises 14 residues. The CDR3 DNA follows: TGCGCCAGCAGAAGGCTAGCGGGAGCCTACGAGCAGTACTTC. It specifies CASRRLAGAYEQYF.

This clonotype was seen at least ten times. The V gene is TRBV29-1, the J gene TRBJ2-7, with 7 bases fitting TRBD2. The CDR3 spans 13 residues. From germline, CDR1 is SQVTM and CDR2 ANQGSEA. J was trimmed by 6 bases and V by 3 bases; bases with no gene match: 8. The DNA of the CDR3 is TGCAGCGTTGATGTAGGGGAGGGGCGCGAGCAGTACTTC. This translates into CSVDVGEGREQYF.

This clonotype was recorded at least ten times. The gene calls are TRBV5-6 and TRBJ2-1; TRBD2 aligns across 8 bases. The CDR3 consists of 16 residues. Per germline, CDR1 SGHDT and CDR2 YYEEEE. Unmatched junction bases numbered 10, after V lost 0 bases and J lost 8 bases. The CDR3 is CASSLAGTGGRDEQFF. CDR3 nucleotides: TGTGCCAGCAGCTTGGCGGGAACGGGAGGGCGGGATGAGCAGTTCTTC.

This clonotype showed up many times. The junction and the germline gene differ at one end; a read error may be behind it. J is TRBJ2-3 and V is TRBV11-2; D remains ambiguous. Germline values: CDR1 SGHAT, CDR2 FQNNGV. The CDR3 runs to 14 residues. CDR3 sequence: CASSFPGNTDTQYF. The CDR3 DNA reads TGCGCCAGCAGCTTTCCGGGCAACACAGATACGCAGTATTTT.

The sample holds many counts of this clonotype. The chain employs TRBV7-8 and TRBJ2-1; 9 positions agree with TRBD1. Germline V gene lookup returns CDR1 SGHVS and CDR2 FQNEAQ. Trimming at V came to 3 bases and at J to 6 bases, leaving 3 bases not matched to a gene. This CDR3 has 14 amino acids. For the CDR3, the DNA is TGTGCCAGCAGCTTTGACAGGGGGGCCAATGAGCAGTTCTTC. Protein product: CASSFDRGANEQFF.

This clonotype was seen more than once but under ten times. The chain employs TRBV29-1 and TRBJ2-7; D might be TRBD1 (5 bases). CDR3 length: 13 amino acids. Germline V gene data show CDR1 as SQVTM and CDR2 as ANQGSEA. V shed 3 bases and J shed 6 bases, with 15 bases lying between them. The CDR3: CSVDLQGTSEQYF. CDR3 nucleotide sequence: TGCAGCGTTGATCTCCAGGGAACGTCCGAGCAGTACTTC.

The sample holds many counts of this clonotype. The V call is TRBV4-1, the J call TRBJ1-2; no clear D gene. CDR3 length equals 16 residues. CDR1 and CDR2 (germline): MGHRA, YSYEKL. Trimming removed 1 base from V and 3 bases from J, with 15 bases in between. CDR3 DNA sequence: TGCGCCAGCAGCCAAGCGAGAAGATCGGGCGACTATGGCTACACCTTC. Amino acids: CASSQARRSGDYGYTF.

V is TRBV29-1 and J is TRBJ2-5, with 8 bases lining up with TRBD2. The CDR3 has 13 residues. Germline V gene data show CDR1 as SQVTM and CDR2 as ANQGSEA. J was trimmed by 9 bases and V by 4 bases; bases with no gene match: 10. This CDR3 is CSVVGLAPGAQYF. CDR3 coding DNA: TGCAGCGTTGTCGGACTAGCTCCTGGGGCCCAGTACTTC.

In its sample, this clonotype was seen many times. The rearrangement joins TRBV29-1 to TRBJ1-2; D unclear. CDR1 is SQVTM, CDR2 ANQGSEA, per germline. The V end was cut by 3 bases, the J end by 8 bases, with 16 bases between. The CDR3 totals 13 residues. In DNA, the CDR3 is TGCAGCGTTGATCTGGGGATAACGAAAGGCTACACCTTC. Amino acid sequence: CSVDLGITKGYTF.

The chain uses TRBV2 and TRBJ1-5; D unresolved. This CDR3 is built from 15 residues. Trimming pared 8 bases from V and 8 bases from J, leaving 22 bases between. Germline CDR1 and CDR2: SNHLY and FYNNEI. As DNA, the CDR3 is TGTGCCAGCCAGTCAAGGGTCGGTCGCGCGGAGCCCCAGCATTTT. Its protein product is CASQSRVGRAEPQHF.

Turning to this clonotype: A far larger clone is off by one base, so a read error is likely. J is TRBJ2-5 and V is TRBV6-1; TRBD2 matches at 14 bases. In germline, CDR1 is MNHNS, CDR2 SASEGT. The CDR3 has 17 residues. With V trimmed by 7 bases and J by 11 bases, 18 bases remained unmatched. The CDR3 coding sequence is TGTGCCAGCACCCAGGGGGGGACTAGCGGGAGAGTACGGGAGCAGTACTTC. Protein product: CASTQGGTSGRVREQYF.

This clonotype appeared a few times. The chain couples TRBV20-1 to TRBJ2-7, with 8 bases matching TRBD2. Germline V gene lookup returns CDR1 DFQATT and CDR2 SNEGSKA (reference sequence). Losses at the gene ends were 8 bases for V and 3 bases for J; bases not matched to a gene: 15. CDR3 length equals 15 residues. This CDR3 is CSINSGGLRDYEQYF. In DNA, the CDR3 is TGCAGTATTAACTCGGGGGGGCTTAGGGACTACGAGCAGTACTTC.

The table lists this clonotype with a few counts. CDR3: CASSYSRGSGRSGNEKLFF. The CDR3 coding sequence is TGTGCCAGCAGTTACTCGCGCGGGTCGGGGCGGAGTGGGAATGAAAAACTGTTTTTT. This chain links TRBV6-5 with TRBJ1-4; a weak D match, TRBD1 (5 bases). The germline CDR1 and CDR2 sequences are MNHEY and SVGAGI. The CDR3 length is 19 residues. Trimming cost V 0 bases and J 5 bases, with 22 bases left between them.

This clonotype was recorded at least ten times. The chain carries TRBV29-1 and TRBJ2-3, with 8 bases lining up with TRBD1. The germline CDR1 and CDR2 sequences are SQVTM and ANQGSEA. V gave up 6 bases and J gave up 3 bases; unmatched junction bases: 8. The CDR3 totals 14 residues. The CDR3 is CSVETGEETDTQYF. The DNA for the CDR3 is TGCAGCGTAGAGACAGGGGAGGAAACAGATACGCAGTATTTT.

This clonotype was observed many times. The CDR3 sequence: CASSYSRQTSYGYTF. The DNA for the CDR3 is TGTGCCAGCAGTTATTCTAGACAGACGTCCTATGGCTACACCTTC. This chain connects TRBV6-5 to TRBJ1-2; D might be TRBD1 (5 bases). Trimming left V 3 bases short and J 4 bases short, with 15 bases between. Germline CDR1 MNHEY, CDR2 SVGAGI. This CDR3 spans 15 amino acids.

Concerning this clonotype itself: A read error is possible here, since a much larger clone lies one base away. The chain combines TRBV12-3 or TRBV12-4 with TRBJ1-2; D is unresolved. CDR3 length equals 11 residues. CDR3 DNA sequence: TGTGTCAGCAGTGTTTTGAATGGCTACACCTTC. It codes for CVSSVLNGYTF.

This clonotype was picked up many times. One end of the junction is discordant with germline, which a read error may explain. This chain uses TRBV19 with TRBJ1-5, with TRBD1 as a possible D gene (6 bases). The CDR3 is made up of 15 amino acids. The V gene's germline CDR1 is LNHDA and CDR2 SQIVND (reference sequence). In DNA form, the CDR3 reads TGTGCCAGTAGTATAGTTGGGGGGGGCAACCAGCCCCAGCATTTT. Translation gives CASSIVGGGNQPQHF.

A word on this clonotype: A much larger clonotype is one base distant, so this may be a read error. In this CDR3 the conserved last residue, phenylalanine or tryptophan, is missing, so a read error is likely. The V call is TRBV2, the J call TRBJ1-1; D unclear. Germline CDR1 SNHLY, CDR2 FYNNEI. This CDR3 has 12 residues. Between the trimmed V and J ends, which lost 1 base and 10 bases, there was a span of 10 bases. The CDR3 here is CASSEGATPAFL. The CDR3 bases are TGTGCCAGCAGTGAAGGGGCGACGCCAGCTTTCCTT.

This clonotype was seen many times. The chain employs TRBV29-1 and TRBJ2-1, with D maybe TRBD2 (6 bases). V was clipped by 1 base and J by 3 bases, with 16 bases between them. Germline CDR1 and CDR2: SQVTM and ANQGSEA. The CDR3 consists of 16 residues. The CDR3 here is CSVEVWASVYYNEQFF. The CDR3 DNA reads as TGCAGCGTTGAAGTATGGGCTAGCGTGTACTACAATGAGCAGTTCTTC.